This is a list of T cell receptor beta chains from one sample in a study of PD-1 blockade in mismatch repair-deficient tumors. The data were produced by immunoSEQ multiplex PCR, yet TCRdb's version contains in-frame clones alone and is incomplete. The sample has 100,000 or so clones; approximately 83% are singletons. The sample in question was peripheral blood, obtained 30 to 36 weeks after starting pembrolizumab. These receptor sequences come from an adult with mismatch repair-deficient cancer. The CDR3 runs from the conserved cysteine through the conserved F or W. Fields, in order: clone size, CDR3 length, V gene, D gene, J gene, CDR3 protein, CDR3 DNA. D genes are given only for firm matches. The size of a clone is reported for some rows only, either as once, few or many, or as a class for expanded clones.

NA	17	TRBV5-8	NA	TRBJ2-4	CASSPLPGQESKNIQYF	TGTGCCAGCAGCCCCTTACCGGGACAAGAATCGAAAAACATTCAGTACTTC
NA	16	TRBV7-9	NA	TRBJ1-2	CASSLEGTGIFYGYTF	TGTGCCAGCAGCTTAGAGGGAACAGGGATCTTCTATGGCTACACCTTC
NA	14	TRBV5-1	NA	TRBJ1-5	CASSPGQHNQPQHF	TGCGCCAGCAGCCCTGGACAGCACAATCAGCCCCAGCATTTT
NA	13	TRBV2	TRBD1	TRBJ2-7	CASSEGQGGEQYF	TGTGCCAGCAGTGAGGGACAGGGTGGCGAGCAGTACTTC
NA	14	TRBV5-8	NA	TRBJ2-7	CASRPFETAHEQYF	TGTGCCAGCAGACCCTTTGAGACGGCCCACGAGCAGTACTTC
NA	16	TRBV5-1	TRBD1	TRBJ2-2	CASSAGDRWNTGELFF	TGCGCCAGCAGCGCAGGGGACAGGTGGAACACCGGGGAGCTGTTTTTT
NA	16	TRBV9	NA	TRBJ2-3	CASSPIGGIPTDTQYF	TGTGCCAGCAGCCCAATCGGTGGGATTCCCACAGATACGCAGTATTTT
once	14	TRBV11-3	TRBD1	TRBJ1-5	CASSLGTGGQPQHF	TGTGCCAGCAGCTTAGGGACAGGGGGACAGCCCCAGCATTTT
NA	14	TRBV10-3	NA	TRBJ2-5	CAITSDGTQETQYF	TGTGCCATCACAAGCGACGGAACCCAAGAGACCCAGTACTTC
NA	18	TRBV19	TRBD2	TRBJ2-6	CASTPLAGFMSGANVLTF	TGTGCCAGTACCCCGCTAGCGGGATTTATGTCTGGGGCCAACGTCCTGACTTTC
NA	13	TRBV6-5	NA	TRBJ2-7	CASSYGNSYEQYF	TGTGCCAGCAGTTACGGGAACTCCTACGAGCAGTACTTC
NA	13	TRBV6-5	TRBD1	TRBJ1-1	CASSRTGEGEAFF	TGTGCCAGCAGTCGAACAGGGGAAGGTGAAGCTTTCTTT
once	14	TRBV5-6	NA	TRBJ1-1	CASSMGRRNTEAFF	TGTGCCAGCAGCATGGGACGTAGGAACACTGAAGCTTTCTTT
NA	13	TRBV2	NA	TRBJ1-2	CASRLRGPGGYTF	TGTGCCAGCAGGCTCAGGGGCCCGGGGGGCTACACCTTC
NA	15	TRBV9	TRBD1	TRBJ2-7	CASSPWTGLDYEQYF	TGTGCCAGCAGCCCCTGGACAGGGTTGGACTACGAGCAGTACTTC
NA	15	TRBV6-1	NA	TRBJ2-5	CASSEWGGTEETQYF	TGTGCCAGCAGTGAATGGGGCGGGACCGAAGAGACCCAGTACTTC
NA	13	TRBV7-2	NA	TRBJ1-4	CASSPGIVEKLFF	TGTGCCAGCAGCCCGGGGATTGTCGAAAAACTGTTTTTT
NA	19	TRBV4-2	TRBD2	TRBJ2-1	CASSHDGRLAGVLYNEQFF	TGTGCCAGCAGCCATGATGGGAGACTAGCGGGAGTTTTGTACAATGAGCAGTTCTTC
once	14	TRBV30	NA	TRBJ2-3	CAWSDMGSTDTQYF	TGTGCCTGGAGTGATATGGGTAGCACAGATACGCAGTATTTT
NA	18	TRBV27	NA	TRBJ2-6	CASRFKGGGYSGANVLTF	TGTGCCAGCAGATTTAAGGGAGGGGGTTACTCTGGGGCCAACGTCCTGACTTTC
once	12	TRBV5-1	NA	TRBJ2-3	CASSLATDTQYF	TGCGCCAGCAGCTTGGCCACAGATACGCAGTATTTT
NA	16	TRBV7-2	NA	TRBJ2-1	CASSLLRTSGANEQFF	TGTGCCAGCAGCCTCCTTCGGACCAGTGGGGCCAATGAGCAGTTCTTC
few	11	TRBV7-9	NA	TRBJ2-3	CASSPRDTQYF	TGTGCCAGCAGCCCCCGGGATACGCAGTATTTT
NA	14	TRBV5-4	NA	TRBJ1-2	CASSLEGLNYGYTF	TGTGCCAGCAGCTTGGAGGGGCTCAACTATGGCTACACCTTC
NA	14	TRBV4-2	NA	TRBJ2-7	CASSEGGLNYEQYF	TGTGCCAGCAGCGAAGGGGGACTAAACTACGAGCAGTACTTC
NA	14	TRBV2	NA	TRBJ1-3	CASKQRERGNTIYF	TGTGCCAGCAAACAGAGGGAGAGGGGAAACACCATATATTTT
NA	20	TRBV9	TRBD2	TRBJ2-3	CASSDGGYIGTSGRTDTQYF	TGTGCCAGCAGCGATGGTGGCTACATAGGGACTAGCGGGAGAACAGATACGCAGTATTTT
NA	15	TRBV2	TRBD1	TRBJ2-7	CASSRQGQGTHEQYF	TGTGCCAGCAGTAGACAGGGACAGGGGACCCACGAGCAGTACTTC
NA	16	TRBV14	TRBD2	TRBJ2-7	CASSQPLAGGFYEQYF	TGTGCCAGCAGCCAACCCCTAGCGGGAGGGTTCTACGAGCAGTACTTC
NA	15	TRBV10-2	TRBD2	TRBJ2-3	CASSGLAGRTDTQYF	TGCGCCAGCAGCGGACTAGCGGGACGCACAGATACGCAGTATTTT
NA	15	TRBV15	NA	TRBJ1-3	CATSRELAAGNTIYF	TGTGCCACCAGCAGAGAGCTCGCGGCCGGAAACACCATATATTTT
NA	14	TRBV30	TRBD1	TRBJ1-2	CAWSGTGTDYGYTF	TGTGCCTGGAGTGGAACCGGGACAGACTATGGCTACACCTTC
NA	12	TRBV29-1	TRBD1	TRBJ2-5	CSGTGWQETQYF	TGCAGCGGGACAGGGTGGCAAGAGACCCAGTACTTC
NA	13	TRBV30	NA	TRBJ1-3	CAWSGGLGNTIYF	TGTGCCTGGAGTGGGGGGCTGGGAAACACCATATATTTT
once	13	TRBV5-6	NA	TRBJ1-5	CASSAGGNQPQHF	TGTGCCAGCAGCGCGGGGGGCAATCAGCCCCAGCATTTT
NA	16	TRBV25-1	TRBD2	TRBJ2-3	CASSDPSLAVSDTQYF	TGTGCCAGCAGTGATCCCTCACTAGCGGTGTCAGATACGCAGTATTTT
NA	16	TRBV14	TRBD2	TRBJ2-3	CASSQTLAGGRGTQYF	TGTGCCAGCAGCCAAACCCTAGCGGGAGGGCGCGGTACGCAGTATTTT
NA	13	TRBV11-3	NA	TRBJ2-1	CASSYQGKGEQFF	TGTGCCAGCAGTTACCAGGGGAAGGGTGAGCAGTTCTTC
NA	15	TRBV6-1	TRBD1	TRBJ2-7	CASSFGTGGYYEQYF	TGTGCCAGCAGCTTTGGGACAGGGGGTTACTACGAGCAGTACTTC
NA	14	TRBV5-1	NA	TRBJ1-5	CASSFGEANQPQHF	TGCGCCAGCTCATTCGGTGAGGCGAATCAGCCCCAGCATTTT
few	13	TRBV5-5	NA	TRBJ1-2	CASSEDSNYGYTF	TGTGCCAGCAGCGAGGACTCTAACTATGGCTACACCTTC
NA	14	TRBV10-3	NA	TRBJ2-7	CAISASLTSFEQYF	TGTGCCATCAGTGCATCCCTGACTAGTTTCGAGCAGTACTTC
few	14	TRBV7-9	NA	TRBJ1-4	CASSLGQNNEKLFF	TGTGCCAGCAGCCTCGGACAGAATAATGAAAAACTGTTTTTT
NA	15	TRBV27	TRBD2	TRBJ2-7	CASSSRVGTSYEQYF	TGTGCCAGCAGTTCCAGGGTTGGGACTAGCTACGAGCAGTACTTC
NA	14	TRBV7-3	NA	TRBJ2-7	CASSPRGRVNEQYF	TGTGCCAGCAGCCCACGGGGTCGTGTGAACGAGCAGTACTTC
NA	15	TRBV7-9	TRBD1	TRBJ2-7	CASSPGQGGSYEQYF	TGTGCCAGCAGCCCTGGACAGGGGGGTTCCTACGAGCAGTACTTC
once	14	TRBV5-5	NA	TRBJ2-5	CASSWGRDVETQYF	TGTGCCAGCAGCTGGGGGCGTGATGTGGAGACCCAGTACTTC
few	15	TRBV4-1	NA	TRBJ2-1	CASSQDGLAGNEQFF	TGCGCCAGCAGCCAAGATGGGCTAGCAGGAAATGAGCAGTTCTTC
NA	13	TRBV7-6	NA	TRBJ1-1	CASSPTRNTEAFF	TGTGCCAGCAGCCCAACAAGGAACACTGAAGCTTTCTTT
few	14	TRBV12-5	NA	TRBJ2-7	CASVNSDRSYEQYF	TGTGCTAGTGTTAACTCGGACAGATCCTACGAGCAGTACTTC
once	15	TRBV18	NA	TRBJ1-1	CASSPPENMNTEAFF	TGTGCCAGCTCACCACCGGAGAACATGAACACTGAAGCTTTCTTT